Below, 28 T cell receptor beta chains from the same sample are listed, as sequenced in a study of shared clonotypes between healthy human individuals. The data were produced by immunoSEQ multiplex PCR, yet TCRdb's version contains in-frame clones alone and is incomplete. The table lists about 1 million clones, roughly 70% of them singletons. Material for sequencing was memory CD4+ T cells sorted from blood. The subset denotes: CD45RA-negative fraction. Receptors were obtained from a man younger than 35 in good health.

The chain links TRBV9 to TRBJ2-1; 11 bases line up with TRBD2. J lost 7 bases, V lost 4 bases, and 10 bases had no gene match. Germline loops: CDR1 SGDLS, CDR2 YYNGEE. This CDR3 region has 16 residues. CDR3 protein: CASSFRTSGRQNEQFF. Written as DNA, the CDR3 is TGTGCCAGCAGCTTCCGGACTAGCGGGCGCCAGAATGAGCAGTTCTTC. Using reference TRBV9 and TRBJ2-1 for the parts outside the CDR3, the full variable domain is DSGVTQTPKHLITATGQRVTLRCSPRSGDLSVYWYQQSLDQGLQFLIQYYNGEERAKGNILERFSAQQFPDLHSELNLSSLELGDSALYFCASSFRTSGRQNEQFFGPGTRLTVL.

The gene calls are TRBV27 and TRBJ2-5; 8 bases match TRBD1. Germline V gene sequence: CDR1 MNHEY, CDR2 SMNVEV (reference sequence). The V gene end was trimmed by 0 bases and the J gene end by 2 bases; junction bases not matched to a gene: 2. This CDR3 comprises 15 residues. This CDR3 is CASSLSRQGQETQYF. The CDR3 DNA follows: TGTGCCAGCAGTTTATCCCGACAGGGGCAAGAGACCCAGTACTTC.

The chain has TRBV4-2 and TRBJ2-3, with D possibly TRBD1 on 7 matching bases. Deletions cut 0 bases from V and 6 bases from J, with 16 bases between. The V gene's germline CDR1 is LGHNA and CDR2 YNFKEQ. CDR3 length: 16 amino acids. The CDR3 region has the DNA TGTGCCAGCAGCCAAGATCAGGGGGGCCAAAGGGATACGCAGTATTTT. Translation: CASSQDQGGQRDTQYF.

CDR3: CASSRFPRDLEPQHF. The DNA of the CDR3 is TGTGCCAGCAGCCGCTTCCCGCGGGACCTGGAGCCCCAGCATTTT. The chain recombines TRBV5-5 with TRBJ1-5; possibly TRBD1 for D (5 bases). The CDR3 spans 15 residues. V lost 4 bases, J lost 8 bases, and 19 bases lay in between. Germline lookup yields CDR1 SGHKS and CDR2 YYEKEE (reference sequence).

The V call is TRBV30, the J call TRBJ1-2; D ambiguous. Trimming pared 4 bases from V and 0 bases from J, leaving 9 bases between. The CDR3 has 13 amino acids. Germline loops: CDR1 GTSNPN, CDR2 SVGIG (reference sequence). The CDR3 region has the DNA TGTGCCTGGAATAGGGCTACTAACTATGGCTACACCTTC. Translating it yields CAWNRATNYGYTF.

V gene TRBV11-2 combines with J gene TRBJ2-1; D is undetermined. The germline V gene has CDR1 SGHAT and CDR2 FQNNGV. This CDR3 contains 14 residues. Trimming took 8 bases from V and 6 from J, leaving 17 bases between them. CDR3 nucleotide sequence: TGTGCCAGCGTGGAACGGACGGAAATCAATGAGCAGTTCTTC. Its translation: CASVERTEINEQFF.

This clone was seen a handful of times. V gene TRBV7-9 combines with J gene TRBJ1-6, with D perhaps matching TRBD1 (5 bases). The CDR3 spans 12 residues. The V gene lost 6 bases and the J gene lost 14 bases, with 14 bases spanning the gap. The germline V gene encodes CDR1 SEHNR and CDR2 FQNEAQ (reference sequence). CDR3 region: CASSLDGTALHF. The CDR3 DNA reads as TGTGCCAGCAGTCTAGATGGGACGGCCCTCCACTTT.

The genes are TRBV7-9 and TRBJ2-1; D gene unclear. Between the trimmed V and J ends, which lost 1 base and 4 bases, there was a span of 8 bases. The CDR3 extends over 14 amino acids. The germline V gene has CDR1 SEHNR and CDR2 FQNEAQ (reference sequence). The CDR3 here is CASSLVGPYNEQFF. The DNA for the CDR3 is TGTGCCAGCAGCTTAGTCGGACCATACAATGAGCAGTTCTTC.

Here the CDR3 DNA reads TGTGCCAGCAGCTTAGGGGAGGGGCGCTTATCTGGGGCCAACGTCCTGACTTTC. As protein: CASSLGEGRLSGANVLTF. The V and J genes are TRBV5-4 and TRBJ2-6; TRBD2 aligns across 7 bases. Per germline, CDR1 SGHNT and CDR2 YYREEE (reference sequence). The V gene end was trimmed by 2 bases and the J gene end by 1 base; junction bases not matched to a gene: 9. The CDR3 loop spans 18 amino acids.

This rearrangement joins TRBV18 to TRBJ2-5, with a possible D match to TRBD2 (5 bases). The CDR3 is made up of 15 amino acids. With 3 bases removed from V and 2 bases from J, the gap between germline ends came to 13 bases. Germline CDR1 reads KGHSH; CDR2 reads LQKENI. The CDR3 loop is CASSPPGLQQETQYF. CDR3 nucleotides: TGTGCCAGCTCACCTCCAGGACTCCAACAAGAGACCCAGTACTTC.

The chain recombines TRBV2 with TRBJ2-4, with a possible D match to TRBD2 (5 bases). V lost 3 bases and J 1 base, leaving 13 bases between the germline ends. CDR1 SNHLY and CDR2 FYNNEI come from the germline V gene. The CDR3 extends over 16 amino acids. The CDR3 bases are TGTGCCAGCAGTGATCCGTCGGGATTTGCCAAAAACATTCAGTACTTC. The encoded protein is CASSDPSGFAKNIQYF. Variable domain in full (rest from reference TRBV2 and TRBJ2-4): EPEVTQTPSHQVTQMGQEVILRCVPISNHLYFYWYRQILGQKVEFLVSFYNNEISEKSEIFDDQFSVERPDGSNFTLKIRSTKLEDSAMYFCASSDPSGFAKNIQYFGAGTRLSVL.

The CDR3 loop is CASREDRVPNSPLHF. In DNA form, the CDR3 reads TGTGCCAGCAGAGAAGACAGAGTCCCTAATTCACCCCTCCACTTT. The chain couples TRBV28 to TRBJ1-6; a possible D gene is TRBD1 (5 bases). The CDR3 has 15 residues. Germline lookup yields CDR1 MDHEN and CDR2 SYDVKM. V was pared by 6 bases and J by 6 bases, with 15 bases between.

The rearrangement links TRBV7-2 to TRBJ2-7; D uncertain. Germline V gene sequence: CDR1 SGHTA, CDR2 FQGNSA. V shed 1 base and J shed 0 bases, with 19 bases lying between them. CDR3 length equals 18 residues. CDR3 protein: CASSLGPRGVPSSYEQYF. DNA of the CDR3: TGTGCCAGCAGCTTAGGCCCCAGAGGAGTCCCGAGCTCCTACGAGCAGTACTTC. The complete variable domain, with remaining parts taken from reference TRBV7-2 and TRBJ2-7, reads GAGVSQSPSNKVTEKGKDVELRCDPISGHTALYWYRQSLGQGLEFLIYFQGNSAPDKSGLPSDRFSAERTGGSVSTLTIQRTQQEDSAVYLCASSLGPRGVPSSYEQYFGPGTRLTVT.

This rearrangement joins TRBV7-2 to TRBJ2-7; 9 bases match TRBD2. This CDR3 has 15 amino acids. The germline CDR1 and CDR2 sequences are SGHTA and FQGNSA. With 7 bases clipped from V and 2 bases from J, the junction kept 9 bases outside the gene matches. The CDR3 DNA follows: TGTGCCAGCACCCTCACGCCTAGCGGGACCTACGAGCAGTACTTC. Encoded protein: CASTLTPSGTYEQYF.

The gene calls are TRBV19 and TRBJ2-7; 12 nucleotides match TRBD1. J lost 3 bases, V lost 1 base, and 1 base had no gene match. Germline V lookup: CDR1 LNHDA, CDR2 SQIVND (reference sequence). The CDR3 spans 15 residues. The CDR3 coding sequence is TGTGCCAGTAGTATAGGGGACAGGGGGCGCTACGAGCAGTACTTC. Amino acids: CASSIGDRGRYEQYF.

Remarks on this clone: This sample also contains other DNA sequences that code for the same CDR3. V and J are TRBV5-4 and TRBJ1-3; D may be TRBD1 (6 bases). Germline CDR1 and CDR2: SGHNT and YYREEE (reference sequence). Deletions cut 5 bases from V and 0 bases from J, with 12 bases between. The CDR3 has 15 residues. CDR3 bases: TGTGCCAGCAGTCCCGGACAGAACTCTGGAAACACCATATATTTT. Residues: CASSPGQNSGNTIYF. Combining the CDR3 with reference TRBV5-4 and TRBJ1-3 gives the whole variable domain ETGVTQSPTHLIKTRGQQVTLRCSSQSGHNTVSWYQQALGQGPQFIFQYYREEENGRGNFPPRFSGLQFPNYSSELNVNALELDDSALYLCASSPGQNSGNTIYFGEGSWLTVV.

This clone occurred a few times. The chain employs TRBV6-1 and TRBJ2-5; D call uncertain. This CDR3 has 12 residues. Trimming removed 4 bases at V and 4 bases at J, with 7 bases between. Germline-derived CDR1 and CDR2 are MNHNS and SASEGT. CDR3 sequence reads: CASSANRETQYF. DNA of the CDR3: TGTGCCAGCAGTGCGAACAGAGAGACCCAGTACTTC.

The J gene is TRBJ1-1, the V gene TRBV6-5, with 8 bases that match TRBD1. The germline V gene encodes CDR1 MNHEY and CDR2 SVGAGI. This CDR3 has 13 residues. With V trimmed by 6 bases and J by 12 bases, 12 bases remained unmatched. CDR3 amino acids: CASRETGDGRTFF. Written as DNA, the CDR3 is TGTGCCAGCAGGGAGACAGGGGATGGGCGGACTTTCTTT.

Points on this clone: A much larger clone is a single base away; this may be a read error. The V gene is TRBV5-4, the J gene TRBJ2-2, with D possibly TRBD1 on 6 matching bases. The germline gives CDR1 SGHNT, CDR2 YYREEE (reference sequence). Trimming left V 2 bases short and J 1 base short, with 9 bases between. This CDR3 has 15 residues. CDR3 region: CASSLLTGNTGELFF. The CDR3 bases are TGTGCCAGCAGCTTATTGACAGGGAACACCGGGGAGCTGTTTTTT. The full variable domain, completed using reference TRBV5-4 and TRBJ2-2, is ETGVTQSPTHLIKTRGQQVTLRCSSQSGHNTVSWYQQALGQGPQFIFQYYREEENGRGNFPPRFSGLQFPNYSSELNVNALELDDSALYLCASSLLTGNTGELFFGEGSRLTVL.

The V and J genes are TRBV7-6 and TRBJ2-5, with TRBD2 matching over 9 bases. The CDR3 contains 20 residues. J lost 3 bases, V lost 3 bases, and 20 bases had no gene match. The germline gives CDR1 SGHVS, CDR2 FNYEAQ. CDR3 protein: CASSLAGAGGGRASEETQYF. The CDR3 bases are TGTGCCAGCAGCTTGGCGGGGGCTGGGGGCGGGAGGGCCTCAGAAGAGACCCAGTACTTC.

This clone was found a few times. The chain joins TRBV4-1 to TRBJ1-5; the D is unclear. V dropped 5 bases and J dropped 2 bases, with 7 bases sitting between them. CDR3 length equals 13 residues. CDR1 is MGHRA and CDR2 is YSYEKL in the germline V gene. CDR3 region: CASSGRGNQPQHF. For the CDR3, the DNA is TGCGCCAGCAGCGGACGAGGCAATCAGCCCCAGCATTTT.

V is TRBV6-4 and J is TRBJ2-2; D remains unclear. The CDR3 is 14 amino acids. The V end was cut by 5 bases, the J end by 1 base, with 8 bases between. Germline assignment: CDR1 MRHNA and CDR2 SNTAGT. The CDR3 nucleotides are TGTGCCAGCAGTAGGGCAGTGAACACCGGGGAGCTGTTTTTT. Amino acids: CASSRAVNTGELFF.

The rearrangement links TRBV14 to TRBJ2-7; TRBD2 agrees at 9 bases. CDR3 length equals 14 residues. Germline V CDR1 and CDR2: SGHDN, FVKESK. The J segment lost 3 bases and the V segment lost 4 bases, leaving 4 bases of the junction unmatched. This CDR3 is CASSRAGGVYEQYF. CDR3 nucleotides: TGTGCCAGCAGCCGAGCGGGGGGTGTCTACGAGCAGTACTTC. The full variable domain, completed using reference TRBV14 and TRBJ2-7, is EAGVTQFPSHSVIEKGQTVTLRCDPISGHDNLYWYRRVMGKEIKFLLHFVKESKQDESGMPNNRFLAERTGGTYSTLKVQPAELEDSGVYFCASSRAGGVYEQYFGPGTRLTVT.

The genes are TRBV18 and TRBJ1-2; D is undetermined. CDR1 is KGHSH, CDR2 LQKENI, per germline. This CDR3 is built from 13 residues. V lost 3 bases and J 7 bases, leaving 12 bases between the germline ends. The CDR3 here is CASSPQLEGGYTF. The CDR3 nucleotides are TGTGCCAGCTCACCCCAACTCGAAGGTGGCTACACCTTC.

This chain's CDR3 is CASSVASGRGADTQYF. The CDR3 DNA is TGTGCCAGCAGCGTAGCTAGCGGGAGAGGCGCAGATACGCAGTATTTT. The rearrangement links TRBV9 to TRBJ2-3, with TRBD2 matching 10 bases. Unmatched junction bases numbered 5, after V lost 0 bases and J lost 4 bases. Germline V gives CDR1 SGDLS, CDR2 YYNGEE. This CDR3 has 16 residues.

The gene calls are TRBV6-1 and TRBJ2-7; TRBD2 is a possible D gene (5 bases). Trimming left V 10 bases short and J 6 bases short, with 19 bases between. Germline lookup yields CDR1 MNHNS and CDR2 SASEGT. The CDR3 totals 13 residues. The CDR3 DNA follows: TGTGCCACCACCGGCGATGCCGGAGGCGAGCAGTACTTC. As protein: CATTGDAGGEQYF.

This sequence joins TRBV15 and TRBJ2-5, with 8 bases identical to TRBD1. CDR3 size: 15 residues. Germline assignment: CDR1 LNHNV and CDR2 YYDKDF (reference sequence). V lost 1 base, J lost 5 bases, and 6 bases stayed unmatched. The CDR3 region has the DNA TGTGCCACCAGCAGAGGCGGCAGGGGGCACGAGACCCAGTACTTC. This translates into CATSRGGRGHETQYF.

This clone was counted only a few times. V usage is TRBV28 and J usage is TRBJ2-7, with D unresolved. V lost 6 bases to trimming and J lost 0 bases, with 9 bases between them. The CDR3 sequence is 13 residues long. Germline CDR1 reads MDHEN; CDR2 reads SYDVKM. The CDR3 protein is CASRRGFSYEQYF. The CDR3 nucleotides read TGTGCCAGCAGGCGCGGTTTCTCCTACGAGCAGTACTTC.